These 23 T cell receptor beta chains share one sample of origin, sequenced in a study of blood T cell repertoires in COVID-19. The protocol was immunoSEQ multiplex PCR, while the TCRdb copy is restricted to in-frame clones and leaves out a portion. The sample has more than 250,000 clones; 87% are singletons. Material for sequencing was PBMCs or T cells enriched from blood (not recorded which). The source of these receptors is a woman aged 40 to 50 who had recovered from COVID-19.

The sample holds one count of this clone. The genes are TRBV28 and TRBJ1-1; unclear D gene. Trimming stripped 6 bases from V and 4 bases from J, with 12 bases between. Germline assignment: CDR1 MDHEN and CDR2 SYDVKM. CDR3 length: 13 residues. As DNA, the CDR3 is TGTGCCAGCAGACAACAGAAGTTCACTGAAGCTTTCTTT. Translating gives CASRQQKFTEAFF. Drawing the rest from reference TRBV28 and TRBJ1-1, the complete variable domain is DVKVTQSSRYLVKRTGEKVFLECVQDMDHENMFWYRQDPGLGLRLIYFSYDVKMKEKGDIPEGYSVSREKKERFSLILESASTNQTSMYLCASRQQKFTEAFFGQGTRLTVV.

V is TRBV14 and J is TRBJ2-1; a weak D match, TRBD2 (5 bases). The length of the CDR3 is 11 residues. The germline V gene encodes CDR1 SGHDN and CDR2 FVKESK. The V end lost 5 bases, the J end lost 10 bases, and 9 bases lay between the germline ends. The CDR3 protein is CASSYGGEQFF. DNA for the CDR3: TGTGCCAGCAGCTACGGCGGGGAGCAGTTCTTC.

The gene calls are TRBV6-5 and TRBJ2-1; D possibly corresponds to TRBD2 (6 bases). There are 14 residues in the CDR3. Germline lookup yields CDR1 MNHEY and CDR2 SVGAGI. The V end lost 5 bases, the J end lost 10 bases, and 18 bases lay between the germline ends. The CDR3 DNA reads as TGTGCCAGCAGTCACCGACTAGGTGGTGGGGAGCAGTTCTTC. This gives the protein CASSHRLGGGEQFF.

The rearrangement links TRBV19 to TRBJ1-1, with D hard to call. Trimming shortened V by 5 bases and J by 0 bases, and 10 bases separated the two germline ends. Germline lookup yields CDR1 LNHDA and CDR2 SQIVND (reference sequence). The CDR3 extends over 14 amino acids. The chain's CDR3 is CASSSAPMNTEAFF. The DNA for the CDR3 is TGTGCCAGTAGTTCAGCGCCCATGAACACTGAAGCTTTCTTT.

V usage is TRBV14 and J usage is TRBJ1-4, with D perhaps matching TRBD1 (5 bases). With 2 bases removed from V and 7 bases from J, the gap between germline ends came to 23 bases. The CDR3 is 18 amino acids. Germline CDR1 is SGHDN and CDR2 is FVKESK. CDR3 nucleotide sequence: TGTGCCAGCAGCCAACGGAATAGGAGGGACTGGCTTGGTGAAAAACTGTTTTTT. The encoded protein is CASSQRNRRDWLGEKLFF. Complete variable domain (other parts from reference TRBV14 and TRBJ1-4): EAGVTQFPSHSVIEKGQTVTLRCDPISGHDNLYWYRRVMGKEIKFLLHFVKESKQDESGMPNNRFLAERTGGTYSTLKVQPAELEDSGVYFCASSQRNRRDWLGEKLFFGSGTQLSVL.

This chain uses TRBV24-1 with TRBJ2-7; D is possibly TRBD2 (6 bases). CDR1 and CDR2 (germline): KGHDR, SFDVKD. The CDR3 covers 15 residues. V was shortened by 2 bases and J by 6 bases, with 16 bases between the two germline ends. This CDR3 is CATSDSGGTPGEQYF. The CDR3 DNA is TGTGCCACCAGTGATTCGGGCGGGACCCCAGGCGAGCAGTACTTC.

The CDR3 spells CASSPRGSGANVLTF. The DNA of the CDR3 is TGTGCCAGCAGTCCCAGGGGTTCTGGGGCCAACGTCCTGACTTTC. This rearrangement joins TRBV27 to TRBJ2-6, with D possibly being TRBD1 (6 bases). This CDR3 has 15 residues. The ends were cut back, 5 bases at V and 1 base at J, with 9 bases in the middle. CDR1 MNHEY and CDR2 SMNVEV come from the germline V gene (reference sequence).

This chain connects TRBV7-2 to TRBJ2-2; D is unclear. Germline V CDR1 and CDR2: SGHTA, FQGNSA. The CDR3 totals 14 residues. V dropped 3 bases and J dropped 5 bases, with 10 bases sitting between them. The CDR3 protein is CASSFTSRTGELFF. For the CDR3, the DNA is TGTGCCAGCAGCTTCACCTCGCGGACCGGGGAGCTGTTTTTT.

This clone was picked up a small number of times. V is TRBV7-8 and J is TRBJ2-7; TRBD2 agrees at 9 bases. The CDR3 length is 15 residues. V lost 1 base and J lost 6; bases outside the gene matches: 7. Germline values: CDR1 SGHVS, CDR2 FQNEAQ. CDR3 sequence reads: CASSLVGGRAPEQYF. The CDR3 DNA sequence: TGTGCCAGCAGCTTAGTAGGCGGGAGGGCACCCGAGCAGTACTTC.

The chain employs TRBV9 and TRBJ2-3, with D perhaps TRBD2 (6 bases). The CDR3 is made up of 15 amino acids. The germline V and J ends were trimmed by 0 bases and 1 base, with 9 bases remaining between them. Per germline, CDR1 SGDLS and CDR2 YYNGEE. CDR3 bases: TGTGCCAGCAGCGTAGTTCCTAGCGGCACAGATACGCAGTATTTT. It yields the protein CASSVVPSGTDTQYF. Together with reference TRBV9 and TRBJ2-3, the CDR3 gives the full variable domain: DSGVTQTPKHLITATGQRVTLRCSPRSGDLSVYWYQQSLDQGLQFLIQYYNGEERAKGNILERFSAQQFPDLHSELNLSSLELGDSALYFCASSVVPSGTDTQYFGPGTRLTVL.

The V and J genes are TRBV24-1 and TRBJ2-1; tentatively, D is TRBD2 (5 bases). The V and J ends lost 1 base and 8 bases respectively, with 14 bases between them. The CDR3 spans 15 residues. CDR1 and CDR2 from the germline V gene are KGHDR and SFDVKD. CDR3 sequence (DNA): TGTGCCACCAGTGATTTCGGACTCTCCGGGGATGAGCAGTTCTTC. Its translation: CATSDFGLSGDEQFF.

The chain combines TRBV11-2 with TRBJ2-3; D gene unclear. Trimming left V 0 bases short and J 9 bases short, with 7 bases between. The length of the CDR3 is 12 residues. Germline CDR1 and CDR2: SGHAT and FQNNGV. Here the CDR3 DNA reads TGTGCCAGCAGCTTAGATCGTAGCACGCAGTATTTT. Its protein product is CASSLDRSTQYF.

This CDR3 reads CASRGQVGDTQYF. The CDR3 nucleotides read TGTGCCAGCAGGGGACAGGTAGGAGATACGCAGTATTTT. This chain links TRBV7-9 with TRBJ2-3, with 8 bases fitting TRBD1. Germline assignment: CDR1 SEHNR and CDR2 FQNEAQ (reference sequence). V dropped 6 bases and J dropped 5; count of bases not matched to a gene: 4. CDR3 length: 13 amino acids.

This clone was counted a single time. The chain uses TRBV6-2 or TRBV6-3 and TRBJ1-2; TRBD1 matches 9 bases. V trimming: 5 bases; J trimming: 7 bases; junction bases outside the gene matches: 14. This CDR3 is built from 16 residues. Germline CDR1 MNHEY, CDR2 SVGEGT. CDR3 DNA sequence: TGTGCCAGCAGTACGCCGGGACAGGGAGTTTTTGGTGGCTACACCTTC. Its translation: CASSTPGQGVFGGYTF.

The chain joins TRBV18 to TRBJ1-1; TRBD1 matches at 8 bases. The CDR3 contains 15 residues. Germline V gives CDR1 KGHSH, CDR2 LQKENI. V dropped 5 bases and J dropped 4; count of bases not matched to a gene: 9. CDR3 loop: CASSARQGLSTEAFF. The CDR3 region has the DNA TGTGCCAGCTCAGCCCGACAGGGGCTAAGCACTGAAGCTTTCTTT.

The chain combines TRBV25-1 with TRBJ1-3, with a weak D call TRBD1 (6 bases). Germline CDR1 reads MGHDK; CDR2 reads SYGVNS. This CDR3 has 14 amino acids. The V and J ends lost 8 bases and 2 bases respectively, with 13 bases between them. The CDR3 sequence: CASSRGQAGNTIYF. The CDR3 DNA sequence: TGTGCCAGCTCCCGGGGACAAGCTGGAAACACCATATATTTT.

The chain is built from TRBV15 and TRBJ2-1; 7 bases line up with TRBD2. This CDR3 comprises 16 residues. The V gene's germline CDR1 is LNHNV and CDR2 YYDKDF (reference sequence). With 3 bases clipped from V and 2 bases from J, the junction kept 7 bases outside the gene matches. Written as DNA, the CDR3 is TGTGCCACCAGCAGCTTATCTAGCGGCACCTACAATGAGCAGTTCTTC. Its translation: CATSSLSSGTYNEQFF.

The chain recombines TRBV11-2 with TRBJ2-7, with TRBD2 matching 9 bases. Trimming took 5 bases from V and 0 from J; bases not matched to a gene: 14. The CDR3 is 18 residues long. Germline lookup yields CDR1 SGHAT and CDR2 FQNNGV. This CDR3 reads CASSRLAGFSGSSYEQYF. The CDR3 coding sequence is TGTGCCAGCAGCCGCTTAGCGGGTTTTAGCGGGAGCTCCTACGAGCAGTACTTC.

The chain is built from TRBV11-3 and TRBJ1-2; 9 bases are a match to TRBD1. This CDR3 is built from 15 residues. The V and J ends lost 0 bases and 8 bases, in that order; junction bases with no gene match: 7. In germline, CDR1 is SGHNT, CDR2 YENEEA. CDR3 protein: CASSLDRGQGGGYTF. CDR3 in DNA: TGTGCCAGCAGCTTAGATCGGGGACAGGGTGGAGGCTACACCTTC.

V is TRBV12-3 or TRBV12-4 and J is TRBJ2-5; tentative D call: TRBD2 (6 bases). V was trimmed by 6 bases and J by 3 bases, leaving 11 bases between them. The CDR3 covers 13 residues. The CDR3 is CASRRTTEETQYF. The DNA of the CDR3 is TGTGCCAGCAGGCGGACTACCGAAGAGACCCAGTACTTC.

This chain connects TRBV27 to TRBJ2-1, with D possibly matching TRBD1 (6 bases). This CDR3 contains 15 residues. Germline V gene sequence: CDR1 MNHEY, CDR2 SMNVEV (reference sequence). V was pared by 0 bases and J by 4 bases, with 10 bases between. CDR3: CASSLSRTEYNEQFF. As DNA, the CDR3 is TGTGCCAGCAGTTTATCAAGGACAGAGTACAATGAGCAGTTCTTC.

This chain links TRBV18 with TRBJ2-7; 7 bases agree with TRBD1. Germline lookup yields CDR1 KGHSH and CDR2 LQKENI. V trimming: 4 bases; J trimming: 4 bases; junction bases outside the gene matches: 7. CDR3 length: 14 residues. The CDR3 region is CASSQQGQSYEQYF. The CDR3 DNA follows: TGTGCCAGCTCACAACAGGGGCAGAGTTACGAGCAGTACTTC.

The chain uses TRBV4-1 and TRBJ1-6, with D maybe TRBD1 (5 bases). V lost 4 bases to trimming and J lost 9 bases, with 19 bases between them. The CDR3 runs to 16 residues. The V gene's germline CDR1 is MGHRA and CDR2 YSYEKL. The CDR3 reads CASSRDSPPISSPLHF. CDR3 coding DNA: TGCGCCAGCAGCCGCGACAGTCCCCCTATAAGTTCACCCCTCCACTTT.